Here is one T cell receptor beta chain with its context. Data came from immunoSEQ multiplex PCR; TCRdb stores just in-frame clones and leaves some out. The profile shows approximately 250,000 clones, around 88% of them singletons. These data belong to a study of blood T cell repertoires in COVID-19. The CDR3 extends over 13 amino acids. Germline-derived CDR1 and CDR2 are SGHVS and FQNEAQ. Trimming pared 4 bases from V and 6 bases from J, leaving 9 bases between. The clonotype was recovered from a woman between 35 and 50 years old with acute COVID-19. V is TRBV7-8 and J is TRBJ2-2; D ambiguous. The sample was PBMCs or T cells enriched from blood (not recorded which). This chain's CDR3 is CASSSSSAGELFF. CDR3 sequence (DNA): TGTGCCAGCAGCTCTTCGAGTGCCGGGGAGCTGTTTTTT.